Detailed here is one T cell receptor (beta chain). Its antigen remains unidentified. Everyone who donated was a Caucasian adult who lived in Nashville, Tennessee. The source of the sample is a study of shared clonotypes between healthy human individuals. Study as a whole: CD4 naive cells filled three plates per donor, CD4 memory three, CD8 naive two and CD8 memory one.

Once extracted for a subset, genomic DNA was divided evenly among several immunoSEQ plates. The assay was immunoSEQ multiplex PCR, and TCRdb's table has in-frame clones only and misses some. The sample records about 2.5 million clones, about 90% being singletons. Losses at the gene ends were 1 base for V and 8 bases for J; bases not matched to a gene: 3. The CDR3 contains 15 residues. Germline-derived CDR1 and CDR2 are SGHAT and FQNNGV. Regarding the study as a whole: In contrast to clonotypes shared by all four donors, non-shared clonotypes had lower generation probabilities.

The sequenced sample consisted of naive CD4+ T cells from PBMCs. Subset meaning: CD45RA+ positively selected. This TCR came from a man between 18 and 35 years old in good health. Some clones in this sample may be carry-over from other donors' samples. The chain combines TRBV11-2 with TRBJ2-2; TRBD2 agrees at 11 bases. The CDR3 region is CASSLVLAGGGELFF. The CDR3 region has the DNA TGTGCCAGCAGCTTAGTCCTAGCGGGAGGAGGGGAGCTGTTTTTT.